What follows describes a single T cell receptor (beta chain). The data derive from a study of blood T cell repertoires in COVID-19. Background on the study: Collection of acute and convalescent COVID-19 samples took place in the United States, Italy and Spain. The cDNA or gDNA used as material had been derived from T cells, B-cell-depleted T cells, or PBMCs.

Original processing notes: Estimation of nucleated cell counts relied on the amplification of reference gene primers. Repertoires were generated with immunoSEQ multiplex PCR, while TCRdb's copy carries only in-frame clones and drops some. That table supplies the V and J calls and clone size; D and trimming were determined from the DNA. This table has more than 75,000 clones, approximately 86% appearing once. The CDR3 extends over 15 amino acids. Germline V gene data show CDR1 as SGHNT and CDR2 as YYREEE (reference sequence). V was pared by 4 bases and J by 1 base, with 12 bases between. The sequencing sample was made of peripheral blood. This TCR was sampled from a man of 80 years or more with active or convalescent COVID-19. The chain combines TRBV5-4 with TRBJ1-5; a weak D match, TRBD1 (5 bases). The chain's CDR3 is CASSRGRESNQPQHF. DNA for the CDR3: TGTGCCAGCAGCAGGGGCCGGGAGAGCAATCAGCCCCAGCATTTT.